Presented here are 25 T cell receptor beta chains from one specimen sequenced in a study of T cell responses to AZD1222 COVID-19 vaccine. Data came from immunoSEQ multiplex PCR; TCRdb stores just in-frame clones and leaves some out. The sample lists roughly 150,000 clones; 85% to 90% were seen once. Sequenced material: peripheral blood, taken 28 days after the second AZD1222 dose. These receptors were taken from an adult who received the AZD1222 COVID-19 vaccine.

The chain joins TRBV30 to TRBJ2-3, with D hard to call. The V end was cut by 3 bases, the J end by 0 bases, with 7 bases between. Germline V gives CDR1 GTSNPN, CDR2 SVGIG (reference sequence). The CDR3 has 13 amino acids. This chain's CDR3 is CAWRERSTDTQYF. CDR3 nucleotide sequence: TGTGCCTGGAGGGAGAGAAGCACAGATACGCAGTATTTT.

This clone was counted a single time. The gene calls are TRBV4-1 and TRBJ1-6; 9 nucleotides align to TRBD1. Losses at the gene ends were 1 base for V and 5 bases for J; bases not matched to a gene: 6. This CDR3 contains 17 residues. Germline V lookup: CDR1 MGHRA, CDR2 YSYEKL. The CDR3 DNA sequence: TGCGCCAGCAGCCAAGTGCAACAGGGGGCAGATAATTCACCCCTCCACTTT. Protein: CASSQVQQGADNSPLHF.

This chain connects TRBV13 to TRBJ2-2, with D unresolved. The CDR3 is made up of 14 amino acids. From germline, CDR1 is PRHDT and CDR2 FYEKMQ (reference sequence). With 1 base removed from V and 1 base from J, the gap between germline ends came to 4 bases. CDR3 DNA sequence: TGTGCCAGCAGCTTAGCGGGGAACACCGGGGAGCTGTTTTTT. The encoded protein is CASSLAGNTGELFF.

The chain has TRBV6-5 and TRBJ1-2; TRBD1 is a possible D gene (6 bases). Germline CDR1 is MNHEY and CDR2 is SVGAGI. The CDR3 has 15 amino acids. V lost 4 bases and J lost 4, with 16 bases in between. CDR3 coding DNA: TGTGCCAGCAGTTCCGGGGGGCTGGGGCCCTATGGCTACACCTTC. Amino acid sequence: CASSSGGLGPYGYTF.

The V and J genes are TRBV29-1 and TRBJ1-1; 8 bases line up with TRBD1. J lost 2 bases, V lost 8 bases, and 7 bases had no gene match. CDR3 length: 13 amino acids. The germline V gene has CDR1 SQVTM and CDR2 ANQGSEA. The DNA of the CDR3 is TGCAGCACAGGGGGGGCCACCAACACTGAAGCTTTCTTT. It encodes CSTGGATNTEAFF. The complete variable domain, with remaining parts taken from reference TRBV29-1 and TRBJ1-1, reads SAVISQKPSRDICQRGTSLTIQCQVDSQVTMMFWYRQQPGQSLTLIATANQGSEATYESGFVIDKFPISRPNLTFSTLTVSNMSPEDSSIYLCSTGGATNTEAFFGQGTRLTVV.

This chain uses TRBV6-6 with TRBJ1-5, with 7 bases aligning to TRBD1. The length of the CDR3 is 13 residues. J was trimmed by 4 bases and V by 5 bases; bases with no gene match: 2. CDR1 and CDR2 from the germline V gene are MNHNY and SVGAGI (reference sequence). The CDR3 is CASSRQGNQPQHF. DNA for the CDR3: TGTGCCAGCAGTCGACAGGGAAATCAGCCCCAGCATTTT.

The CDR3 here is CASSLGGQGDYGYTF. CDR3 in DNA: TGTGCCAGCAGCTTGGGAGGGCAGGGGGACTATGGCTACACCTTC. The chain recombines TRBV5-4 with TRBJ1-2; TRBD1 matches at 7 bases. Germline CDR1 is SGHNT and CDR2 is YYREEE (reference sequence). Trimming removed 0 bases from V and 3 bases from J; junction bases left unmatched: 5. The CDR3 spans 15 residues.

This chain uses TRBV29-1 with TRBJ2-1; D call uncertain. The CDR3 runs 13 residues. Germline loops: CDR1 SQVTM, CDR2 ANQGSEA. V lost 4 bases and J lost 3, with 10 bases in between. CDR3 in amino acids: CSVGKDVYNEQFF. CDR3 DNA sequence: TGCAGCGTTGGAAAGGACGTCTACAATGAGCAGTTCTTC.

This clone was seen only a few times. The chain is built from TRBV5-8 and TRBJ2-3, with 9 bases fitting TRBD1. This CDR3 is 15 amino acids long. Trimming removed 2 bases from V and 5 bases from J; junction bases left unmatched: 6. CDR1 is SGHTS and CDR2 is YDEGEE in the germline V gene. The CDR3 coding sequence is TGTGCCAGCAGCTTTGGGACAGGGAGGCGAGATACGCAGTATTTT. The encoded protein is CASSFGTGRRDTQYF.

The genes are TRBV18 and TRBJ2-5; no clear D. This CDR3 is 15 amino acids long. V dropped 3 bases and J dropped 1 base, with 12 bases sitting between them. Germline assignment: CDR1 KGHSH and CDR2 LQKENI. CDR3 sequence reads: CASSPSIRLQETQYF. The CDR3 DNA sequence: TGTGCCAGCTCACCGTCTATTAGGCTCCAAGAGACCCAGTACTTC.

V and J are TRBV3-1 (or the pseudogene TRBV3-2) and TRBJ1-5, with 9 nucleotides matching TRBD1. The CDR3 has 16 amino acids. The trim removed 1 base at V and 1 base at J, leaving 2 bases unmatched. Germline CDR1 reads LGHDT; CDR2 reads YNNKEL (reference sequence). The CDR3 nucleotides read TGTGCCAGCAGCCAAGGGGGACAGGGCAGCAATCAGCCCCAGCATTTT. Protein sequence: CASSQGGQGSNQPQHF.

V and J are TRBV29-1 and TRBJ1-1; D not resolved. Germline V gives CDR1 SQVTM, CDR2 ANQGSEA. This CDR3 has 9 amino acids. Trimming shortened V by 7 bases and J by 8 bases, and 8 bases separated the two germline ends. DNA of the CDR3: TGCAGCGGGCCCCTGGAAGCTTTCTTT. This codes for CSGPLEAFF.

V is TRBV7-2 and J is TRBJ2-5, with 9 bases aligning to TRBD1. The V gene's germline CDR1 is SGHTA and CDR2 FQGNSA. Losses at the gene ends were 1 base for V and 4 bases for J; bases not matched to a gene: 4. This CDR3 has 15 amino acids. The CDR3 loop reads CASSLGQGVTETQYF. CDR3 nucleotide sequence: TGTGCCAGCAGCTTAGGACAGGGGGTTACAGAGACCCAGTACTTC.

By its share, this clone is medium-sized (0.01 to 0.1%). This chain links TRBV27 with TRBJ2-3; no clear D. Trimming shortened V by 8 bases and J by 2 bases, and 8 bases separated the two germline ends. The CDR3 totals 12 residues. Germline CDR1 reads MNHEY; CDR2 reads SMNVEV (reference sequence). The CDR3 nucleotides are TGTGCCAGCGGCGGAGTCACAGATACGCAGTATTTT. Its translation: CASGGVTDTQYF.

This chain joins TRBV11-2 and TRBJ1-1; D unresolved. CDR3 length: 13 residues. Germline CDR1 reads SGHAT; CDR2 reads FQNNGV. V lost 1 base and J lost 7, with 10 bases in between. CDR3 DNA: TGTGCCAGCAGCTTAGTGGTCCGTGGTGAAGCTTTCTTT. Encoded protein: CASSLVVRGEAFF.

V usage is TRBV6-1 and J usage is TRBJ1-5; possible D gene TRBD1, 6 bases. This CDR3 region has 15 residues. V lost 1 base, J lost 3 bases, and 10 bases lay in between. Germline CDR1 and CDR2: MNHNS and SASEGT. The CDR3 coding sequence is TGTGCCAGCAGTGAAGAACAGGGAGACAATCAGCCCCAGCATTTT. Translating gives CASSEEQGDNQPQHF.

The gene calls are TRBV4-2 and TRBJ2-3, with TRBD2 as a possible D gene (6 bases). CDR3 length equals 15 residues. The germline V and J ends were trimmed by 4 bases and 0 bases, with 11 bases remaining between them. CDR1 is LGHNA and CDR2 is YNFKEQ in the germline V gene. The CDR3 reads CASSPRAGSTDTQYF. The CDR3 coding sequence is TGTGCCAGCAGCCCAAGGGCGGGAAGCACAGATACGCAGTATTTT.

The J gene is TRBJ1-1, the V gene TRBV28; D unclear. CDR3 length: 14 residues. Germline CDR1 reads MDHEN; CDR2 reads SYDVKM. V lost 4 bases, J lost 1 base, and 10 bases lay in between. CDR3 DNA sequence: TGTGCCAGCAGTTCTCTAAGGGAGAACACTGAAGCTTTCTTT. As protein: CASSSLRENTEAFF. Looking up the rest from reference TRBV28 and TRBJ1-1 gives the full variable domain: DVKVTQSSRYLVKRTGEKVFLECVQDMDHENMFWYRQDPGLGLRLIYFSYDVKMKEKGDIPEGYSVSREKKERFSLILESASTNQTSMYLCASSSLRENTEAFFGQGTRLTVV.

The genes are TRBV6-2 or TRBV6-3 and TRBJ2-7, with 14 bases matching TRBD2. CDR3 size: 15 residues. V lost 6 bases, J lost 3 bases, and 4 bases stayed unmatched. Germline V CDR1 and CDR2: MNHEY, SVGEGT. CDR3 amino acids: CASSRLAGGSYEQYF. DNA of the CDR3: TGTGCCAGCAGCCGACTAGCGGGAGGGAGCTACGAGCAGTACTTC.

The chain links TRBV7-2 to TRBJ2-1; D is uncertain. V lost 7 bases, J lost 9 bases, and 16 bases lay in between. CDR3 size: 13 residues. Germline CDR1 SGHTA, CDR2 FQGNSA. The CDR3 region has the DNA TGTGCCAGCACCAGTAGCCCCTTAGTTGAGCAGTTCTTC. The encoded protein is CASTSSPLVEQFF.

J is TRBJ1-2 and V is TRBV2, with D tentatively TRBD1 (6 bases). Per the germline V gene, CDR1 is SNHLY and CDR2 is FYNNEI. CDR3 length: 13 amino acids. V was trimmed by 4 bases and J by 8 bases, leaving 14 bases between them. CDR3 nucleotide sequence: TGTGCCAGCAGTGGAACAGGGTCGGGAGGCTACACCTTC. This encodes CASSGTGSGGYTF.

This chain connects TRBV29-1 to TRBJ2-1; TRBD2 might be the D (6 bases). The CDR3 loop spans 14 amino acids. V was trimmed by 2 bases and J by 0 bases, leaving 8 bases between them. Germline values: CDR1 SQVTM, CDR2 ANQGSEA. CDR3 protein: CSVEKRASYNEQFF. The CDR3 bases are TGCAGCGTTGAAAAGCGGGCCTCCTACAATGAGCAGTTCTTC.

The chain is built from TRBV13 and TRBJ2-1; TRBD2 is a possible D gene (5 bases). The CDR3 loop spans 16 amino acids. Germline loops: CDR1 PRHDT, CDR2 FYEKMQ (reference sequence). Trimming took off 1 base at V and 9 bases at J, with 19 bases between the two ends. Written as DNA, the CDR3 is TGTGCCAGCAGCTTAGACTTAACTAGGAGTATTGGTGAGCAGTTCTTC. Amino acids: CASSLDLTRSIGEQFF.

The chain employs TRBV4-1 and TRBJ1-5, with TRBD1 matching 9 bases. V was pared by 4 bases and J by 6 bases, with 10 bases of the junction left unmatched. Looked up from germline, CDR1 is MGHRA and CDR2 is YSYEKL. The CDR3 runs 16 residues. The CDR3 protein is CASSLAAGQGSQPQHF. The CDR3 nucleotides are TGCGCCAGCAGCCTGGCGGCGGGACAGGGAAGTCAGCCCCAGCATTTT.

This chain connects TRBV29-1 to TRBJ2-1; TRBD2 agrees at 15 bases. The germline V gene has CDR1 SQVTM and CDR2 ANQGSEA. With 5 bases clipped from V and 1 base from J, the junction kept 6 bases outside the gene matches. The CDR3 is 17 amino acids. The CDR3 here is CSVPRTSGRASYNEQFF. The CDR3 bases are TGCAGCGTTCCGCGGACTAGCGGGAGGGCATCCTACAATGAGCAGTTCTTC.